These 26 T cell receptor beta chains originate from one sample sequenced in a study of cytomegalovirus exposure and HLA in healthy donors. The PCR had 60 Vbeta and 13 Jbeta primers. This table comes from immunoSEQ multiplex PCR, and its TCRdb copy is limited to in-frame clones, with some not included. The data hold over 100,000 clones, with 85% to 90% observed a single time. The specimen was PBMCs. The receptors here all came from a woman younger than 45 in good health and CMV-seronegative.

The chain employs TRBV4-3 and TRBJ2-3; 8 nucleotides align to TRBD2. Trimming took 3 bases from V and 0 from J; bases not matched to a gene: 5. CDR3 length: 16 residues. Germline values: CDR1 LGHNA, CDR2 YSLEER. The CDR3 DNA reads as TGCGCCAGCAGCCATTTCCGGGGGGGTAGCACAGATACGCAGTATTTT. Translated, it gives CASSHFRGGSTDTQYF.

The chain carries TRBV15 and TRBJ1-2; unclear D gene. The CDR3 is 15 amino acids. In germline, CDR1 is LNHNV, CDR2 YYDKDF (reference sequence). Between the trimmed V and J ends, which lost 0 bases and 1 base, there was a span of 9 bases. CDR3 nucleotides: TGTGCCACCAGCAGAGAACGGTTAAATAACTATGGCTACACCTTC. Protein sequence: CATSRERLNNYGYTF.

V and J are TRBV19 and TRBJ1-5, with D hard to call. The ends were cut back, 4 bases at V and 4 bases at J, with 8 bases in the middle. The CDR3 runs 13 residues. Looked up from germline, CDR1 is LNHDA and CDR2 is SQIVND (reference sequence). Here the CDR3 DNA reads TGTGCCAGTAGTAGGGCGGGTAATCAGCCCCAGCATTTT. This gives the protein CASSRAGNQPQHF.

V gene TRBV28 combines with J gene TRBJ1-3; D is undetermined. Between the trimmed V and J ends, which lost 1 base and 4 bases, there was a span of 8 bases. CDR3 length: 14 amino acids. Germline CDR1 and CDR2: MDHEN and SYDVKM. This CDR3 is CASSLYGYGNTIYF. The CDR3, as DNA: TGTGCCAGCAGTTTATACGGGTACGGAAACACCATATATTTT.

V gene TRBV25-1 combines with J gene TRBJ2-5, with 8 bases fitting TRBD2. This CDR3 comprises 14 residues. V lost 8 bases, J lost 4 bases, and 9 bases stayed unmatched. Germline loops: CDR1 MGHDK, CDR2 SYGVNS. CDR3 in amino acids: CASGRRGAGETQYF. DNA of the CDR3: TGTGCCAGCGGTAGGCGGGGGGCAGGAGAGACCCAGTACTTC.

The chain links TRBV5-1 to TRBJ2-2, with D unclear. The CDR3 spans 17 residues. V lost 3 bases, J lost 5 bases, and 20 bases lay in between. Germline assignment: CDR1 SGHRS and CDR2 YFSETQ. CDR3 protein: CASSSTRSRFTTGELFF. The CDR3, as DNA: TGCGCCAGCAGCTCCACCCGATCTAGGTTCACTACCGGGGAGCTGTTTTTT.

This rearrangement joins TRBV5-4 to TRBJ2-5, with D perhaps matching TRBD2 (6 bases). Per germline, CDR1 SGHNT and CDR2 YYREEE (reference sequence). Trimming took off 1 base at V and 9 bases at J, with 10 bases between the two ends. The CDR3 contains 12 residues. The CDR3 reads CASSLSTGAQYF. Here the CDR3 DNA reads TGTGCCAGCAGCTTGTCCACGGGGGCCCAGTACTTC.

The genes are TRBV10-3 and TRBJ1-5, with 9 positions matching TRBD1. Germline CDR1 and CDR2: ENHRY and SYGVKD. J lost 7 bases, V lost 8 bases, and 9 bases had no gene match. This CDR3 is 14 amino acids long. The CDR3 loop is CAIGRDRDFQPQHF. DNA for the CDR3: TGTGCCATCGGCCGGGACAGGGATTTCCAGCCCCAGCATTTT.

This clone was picked up a small number of times. This chain joins TRBV6-1 and TRBJ1-1, with 9 bases fitting TRBD1. V was clipped by 2 bases and J by 4 bases; unmatched bases: 2. This CDR3 has 14 amino acids. The germline gives CDR1 MNHNS, CDR2 SASEGT. The CDR3 DNA follows: TGTGCCAGCAGTGAACCGGGACAGGGCACTGAAGCTTTCTTT. It codes for CASSEPGQGTEAFF.

V and J are TRBV28 and TRBJ2-7, with 11 bases aligning to TRBD2. CDR1 MDHEN and CDR2 SYDVKM come from the germline V gene. This CDR3 is built from 16 residues. The junction had 7 bases not matched to a gene; V was cut back by 1 base and J by 5 bases. The CDR3 sequence is CASSLLLAGGRNEQYF. The CDR3 DNA follows: TGTGCCAGCAGTTTATTGCTAGCGGGAGGAAGGAACGAGCAGTACTTC.

This rearrangement joins TRBV27 to TRBJ2-7; D might be TRBD1 (6 bases). Between the trimmed V and J ends, which lost 2 bases and 2 bases, there was a span of 10 bases. The CDR3 consists of 14 residues. Germline V lookup: CDR1 MNHEY, CDR2 SMNVEV (reference sequence). The CDR3 spells CASSLGGRAYEQYF. In nucleotides, the CDR3 is TGTGCCAGCAGTTTAGGGGGCAGAGCCTACGAGCAGTACTTC.

This clone was detected once. The chain combines TRBV29-1 with TRBJ2-3, with 11 bases identical to TRBD2. The ends lost 5 bases at V and 2 bases at J; junction bases unmatched: 3. The CDR3 is 14 amino acids. Germline values: CDR1 SQVTM, CDR2 ANQGSEA. The CDR3 DNA follows: TGCAGCGTTAAACTAGCGGGAGCCACAGATACGCAGTATTTT. As protein: CSVKLAGATDTQYF.

The chain joins TRBV6-5 to TRBJ2-7; 7 bases line up with TRBD1. Trimming cost V 0 bases and J 5 bases; bases outside gene matches: 7. CDR3 size: 15 residues. CDR1 is MNHEY and CDR2 is SVGAGI in the germline V gene. CDR3 in amino acids: CASSYSTGNRDEQYF. CDR3 sequence (DNA): TGTGCCAGCAGTTACTCGACAGGGAATCGGGACGAGCAGTACTTC.

The V call is TRBV6-5, the J call TRBJ1-4, with a tentative D call TRBD1 (5 bases). The CDR3 has 15 residues. Germline values: CDR1 MNHEY, CDR2 SVGAGI. Trimming left V 6 bases short and J 8 bases short, with 19 bases between. The CDR3 DNA reads as TGTGCCAGCAGCTCCCCCAGAGGGGAGGGGGAAAAACTGTTTTTT. Residues: CASSSPRGEGEKLFF.

The V and J genes are TRBV28 and TRBJ1-2; TRBD1 is a possible D gene (5 bases). This CDR3 spans 13 amino acids. With 4 bases removed from V and 7 bases from J, the gap between germline ends came to 13 bases. Germline lookup yields CDR1 MDHEN and CDR2 SYDVKM. The CDR3 loop reads CASSSPGWGGYTF. In nucleotides, the CDR3 is TGTGCCAGCAGTTCCCCAGGGTGGGGTGGCTACACCTTC.

The V gene is TRBV28, the J gene TRBJ1-2; D may be TRBD1 (5 bases). Trimming took 3 bases from V and 2 from J, leaving 13 bases between them. CDR3 length: 15 amino acids. CDR1 and CDR2 from the germline V gene are MDHEN and SYDVKM. The CDR3: CASSFQGRVNYGYTF. The CDR3 region has the DNA TGTGCCAGCAGTTTCCAGGGAAGGGTAAACTATGGCTACACCTTC.

The rearrangement links TRBV13 to TRBJ2-3, with 11 bases identical to TRBD2. Germline CDR1 and CDR2: PRHDT and FYEKMQ (reference sequence). CDR3 length: 17 residues. V lost 5 bases, J lost 0 bases, and 7 bases stayed unmatched. CDR3: CASSVRLAGHSTDTQYF. The CDR3 DNA reads as TGTGCCAGCAGCGTCAGACTAGCGGGACATAGCACAGATACGCAGTATTTT.

This chain links TRBV30 with TRBJ1-6; TRBD1 matches 7 bases. The V gene's germline CDR1 is GTSNPN and CDR2 SVGIG (reference sequence). The CDR3 covers 13 residues. J lost 6 bases, V lost 7 bases, and 6 bases had no gene match. CDR3 DNA sequence: TGTGCCTCGCAAACAGGGGTTAATTCACCCCTCCACTTT. Protein sequence: CASQTGVNSPLHF.

This chain joins TRBV7-2 and TRBJ1-1; D gene unclear. The CDR3 spans 13 residues. Trimming stripped 5 bases from V and 4 bases from J, with 11 bases between. Germline loops: CDR1 SGHTA, CDR2 FQGNSA. The CDR3, as DNA: TGTGCCAGCAGCCCCCTGGAGCCCACTGAAGCTTTCTTT. Translated: CASSPLEPTEAFF. Full variable domain (missing parts from reference TRBV7-2 and TRBJ1-1): GAGVSQSPSNKVTEKGKDVELRCDPISGHTALYWYRQSLGQGLEFLIYFQGNSAPDKSGLPSDRFSAERTGGSVSTLTIQRTQQEDSAVYLCASSPLEPTEAFFGQGTRLTVV.

J is TRBJ2-3 and V is TRBV28; tentatively, D is TRBD2 (6 bases). CDR3 length: 14 residues. The V end lost 5 bases, the J end lost 0 bases, and 9 bases lay between the germline ends. Germline V gene sequence: CDR1 MDHEN, CDR2 SYDVKM. CDR3 protein: CASSLASSTDTQYF. The DNA for the CDR3 is TGTGCCAGCAGTCTAGCGTCTAGCACAGATACGCAGTATTTT.

V gene TRBV29-1 combines with J gene TRBJ2-1; D is undetermined. The CDR3 covers 11 residues. Trimming pared 7 bases from V and 0 bases from J, leaving 4 bases between. Germline V gives CDR1 SQVTM, CDR2 ANQGSEA. CDR3 residues: CSASSYNEQFF. DNA of the CDR3: TGCAGCGCGAGCTCCTACAATGAGCAGTTCTTC.

The chain combines TRBV7-3 with TRBJ2-5; the match to TRBD2 covers 9 bases. J was trimmed by 0 bases and V by 2 bases; bases with no gene match: 7. Per the germline V gene, CDR1 is SGHTA and CDR2 is FQGTGA. CDR3 size: 17 residues. This CDR3 reads CASSLGYGLANQETQYF. The CDR3 DNA follows: TGTGCCAGCAGCTTAGGGTACGGACTAGCGAACCAAGAGACCCAGTACTTC.

The chain links TRBV30 to TRBJ1-6; D might be TRBD1 (6 bases). V was shortened by 3 bases and J by 6 bases, with 18 bases between the two germline ends. The CDR3 is 16 amino acids. Looked up from germline, CDR1 is GTSNPN and CDR2 is SVGIG (reference sequence). CDR3 in DNA: TGTGCCTGGAGGGGGACATTGCAATCGTTTAATTCACCCCTCCACTTT. Translated: CAWRGTLQSFNSPLHF.

The CDR3 DNA reads TGTGCCAGCAGTTTATCGACGGGAAACACTGAAGCTTTCTTT. The encoded protein is CASSLSTGNTEAFF. The chain joins TRBV28 to TRBJ1-1; D is uncertain. The V gene's germline CDR1 is MDHEN and CDR2 SYDVKM. The CDR3 length is 14 residues. V was cut by 1 base and J by 2 bases, with 8 bases left in between. The entire variable domain, with the rest obtained from reference TRBV28 and TRBJ1-1, is as follows: DVKVTQSSRYLVKRTGEKVFLECVQDMDHENMFWYRQDPGLGLRLIYFSYDVKMKEKGDIPEGYSVSREKKERFSLILESASTNQTSMYLCASSLSTGNTEAFFGQGTRLTVV.

The chain uses TRBV28 and TRBJ1-4, with D unresolved. The CDR3 spans 11 residues. The V gene's germline CDR1 is MDHEN and CDR2 SYDVKM. V was cut by 4 bases and J by 5 bases, with 2 bases left in between. The CDR3 sequence is CASSSNEKLFF. The CDR3 bases are TGTGCCAGCAGTTCGAATGAAAAACTGTTTTTT.

The chain links TRBV5-4 to TRBJ2-3; TRBD2 is a possible D gene (5 bases). CDR3 length: 14 residues. V was trimmed by 2 bases and J by 6 bases, leaving 13 bases between them. Germline values: CDR1 SGHNT, CDR2 YYREEE (reference sequence). This CDR3 reads CASSFVASVDTQYF. In DNA, the CDR3 is TGTGCCAGCAGCTTCGTAGCGTCGGTGGATACGCAGTATTTT.